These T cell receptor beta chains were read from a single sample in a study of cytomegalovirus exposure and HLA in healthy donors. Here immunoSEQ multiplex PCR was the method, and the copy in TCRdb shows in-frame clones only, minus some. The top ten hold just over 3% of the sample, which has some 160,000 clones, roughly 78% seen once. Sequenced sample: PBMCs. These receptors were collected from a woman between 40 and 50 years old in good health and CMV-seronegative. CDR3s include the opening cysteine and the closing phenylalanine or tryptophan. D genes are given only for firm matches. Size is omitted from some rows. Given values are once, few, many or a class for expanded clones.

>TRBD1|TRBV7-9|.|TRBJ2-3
CASSWTGGADTQYF
TGTGCCAGCAGCTGGACAGGGGGCGCAGATACGCAGTATTTT
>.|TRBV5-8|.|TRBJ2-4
CASSPPGSLAKNIQYF
TGTGCCAGCAGCCCCCCGGGGTCTCTAGCCAAAAACATTCAGTACTTC
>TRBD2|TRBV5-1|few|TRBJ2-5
CASSLAGTSGETQYF
TGCGCCAGCAGCTTGGCCGGGACTAGCGGAGAGACCCAGTACTTC
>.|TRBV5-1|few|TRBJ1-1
CASSLQGGFNTEAFF
TGCGCCAGCAGCTTGCAAGGGGGATTTAACACTGAAGCTTTCTTT
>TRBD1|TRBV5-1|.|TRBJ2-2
CASSSQGTGELFF
TGCGCCAGCAGCTCACAGGGGACCGGGGAGCTGTTTTTT
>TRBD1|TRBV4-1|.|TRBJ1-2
CASSQENLGTGNGYTF
TGCGCCAGCAGCCAAGAAAACCTCGGGACAGGGAATGGCTACACCTTC
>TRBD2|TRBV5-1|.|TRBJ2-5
CASSTRGLAGGETQYF
TGCGCCAGCAGCACGCGAGGACTAGCGGGGGGAGAGACCCAGTACTTC
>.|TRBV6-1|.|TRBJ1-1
CASKTGLPMNTEAFF
TGTGCCAGCAAAACGGGACTACCCATGAACACTGAAGCTTTCTTT
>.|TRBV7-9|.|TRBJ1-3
CASSSSAGAAGNTIYF
TGTGCCAGCAGCTCCTCGGCCGGAGCGGCTGGAAACACCATATATTTT
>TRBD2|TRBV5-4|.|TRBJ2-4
CASSLDGTSFNF
TGTGCCAGCAGCTTGGACGGGACTAGCTTCAACTTC